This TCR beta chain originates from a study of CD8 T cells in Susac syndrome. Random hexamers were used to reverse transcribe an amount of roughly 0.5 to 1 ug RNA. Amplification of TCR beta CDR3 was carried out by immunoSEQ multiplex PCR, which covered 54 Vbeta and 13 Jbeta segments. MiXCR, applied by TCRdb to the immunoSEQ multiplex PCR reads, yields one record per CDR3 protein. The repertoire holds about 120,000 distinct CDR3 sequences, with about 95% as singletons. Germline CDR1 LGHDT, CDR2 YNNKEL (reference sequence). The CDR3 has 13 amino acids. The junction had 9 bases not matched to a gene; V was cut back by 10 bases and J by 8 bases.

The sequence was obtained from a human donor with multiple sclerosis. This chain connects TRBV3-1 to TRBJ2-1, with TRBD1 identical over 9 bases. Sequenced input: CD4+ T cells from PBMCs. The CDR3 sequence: CATRTGEQYEQFF. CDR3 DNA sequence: TGTGCCACCCGGACAGGGGAGCAGTATGAGCAGTTCTTC.